This TCR beta chain was sequenced during a study of response to subunit inactivated influenza vaccine. Only a few counts were recorded for this clonotype. TCRdb reanalysed the RT-PCR reads using MiXCR and keeps one entry per CDR3 protein. The sample gives more than 550,000 distinct CDR3 sequences, around 10% of which show up once; approximately 11% is in the top ten. The CDR3 is 16 amino acids. V was trimmed by 5 bases and J by 4 bases, leaving 19 bases between them. This sample also belongs to another study, concerning T cells expressing NK-cell markers. That publication notes: TCR beta libraries carry UMIs added by 5'RACE template switching. The CD3+CD56-NKG2C+ fraction of a few donors was likewise dominated by these clonotypes. No clear determination of HCMV specificity was made for expanded NKG2C+ T cell clones.

The chain uses TRBV12-3 or TRBV12-4 and TRBJ2-3; D gene uncertain. The TCR was taken from a man between 50 and 59 years old who received an inactivated influenza vaccine. The sequences come from PBMCs from blood, collected on the day of vaccination. The CDR3 nucleotides are TGTGCCAGCAGTCAAAGTTTTGGGATACGCGCAGATACGCAGTATTTT. Translation: CASSQSFGIRADTQYF.